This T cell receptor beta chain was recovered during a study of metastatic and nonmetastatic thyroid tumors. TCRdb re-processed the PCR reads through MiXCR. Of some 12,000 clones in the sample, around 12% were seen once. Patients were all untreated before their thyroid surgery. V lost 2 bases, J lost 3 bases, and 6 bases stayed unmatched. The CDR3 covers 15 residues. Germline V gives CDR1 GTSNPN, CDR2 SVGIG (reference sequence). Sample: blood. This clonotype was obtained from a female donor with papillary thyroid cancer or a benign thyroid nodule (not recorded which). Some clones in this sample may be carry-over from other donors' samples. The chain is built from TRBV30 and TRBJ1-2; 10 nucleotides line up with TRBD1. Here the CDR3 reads CAWSSGTGEYYGYTF. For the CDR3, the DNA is TGTGCCTGGAGTTCCGGGACAGGGGAATACTATGGCTACACCTTC.